The 26 T cell receptor beta chains below all came from one sample that was sequenced in a study of vaccination effects on CD4 cells after COVID-19. Antigen-specific CD4+ T cells were expanded (with viral peptide pools) by the ViraFEST assay ahead of sequencing. With 10 days of culture completed, CD4+ T cells were isolated. Repertoires were generated with immunoSEQ multiplex PCR, while TCRdb's copy carries only in-frame clones and drops some. Found here are 50,000 to 65,000 clones, 80% to 85% of them singletons; the top ten hold approximately 2.4%. These receptors lack a known antigen. The material was CD4+ T cells from PBMCs cultured with HCoV-229E spike peptides, obtained before COVID-19 vaccination. These receptors all come from a human donor who received a COVID-19 vaccine.

This clone was counted once. The V gene is TRBV6-5, the J gene TRBJ2-7; TRBD1 aligns across 8 bases. The CDR3 has 15 residues. Per the germline V gene, CDR1 is MNHEY and CDR2 is SVGAGI. V trimming: 5 bases; J trimming: 4 bases; junction bases outside the gene matches: 10. CDR3 protein: CASSIAQGALYEQYV. The DNA of the CDR3 is TGTGCCAGCAGTATCGCCCAGGGGGCGCTGTACGAGCAGTACGTC.

Only a few counts were recorded for this clone. The V gene is TRBV6-5, the J gene TRBJ1-6; 8 bases are shared with TRBD1. CDR3 size: 13 residues. V lost 11 bases and J lost 4; bases outside the gene matches: 4. Germline CDR1 MNHEY, CDR2 SVGAGI. CDR3 sequence (DNA): TGTGCCGTGTGGACAGGGTATAATTCACCCCTCCACTTT. This translates into CAVWTGYNSPLHF.

This chain links TRBV2 with TRBJ2-7; D is uncertain. This CDR3 comprises 13 residues. The V end lost 2 bases, the J end lost 3 bases, and 8 bases lay between the germline ends. Germline CDR1 reads SNHLY; CDR2 reads FYNNEI. The CDR3 spells CASSESRNYEQYV. The CDR3 nucleotides read TGTGCCAGCAGTGAAAGTAGGAACTACGAGCAGTACGTC.

The chain uses TRBV9 and TRBJ2-3; a weak D match, TRBD2 (6 bases). The CDR3 is 13 residues long. V was shortened by 2 bases and J by 10 bases, with 14 bases between the two germline ends. Germline CDR1 SGDLS, CDR2 YYNGEE. The CDR3 sequence: CASSVGLDAAQYF. CDR3 in DNA: TGTGCCAGCAGCGTGGGACTTGACGCGGCGCAGTATTTT.

The V call is TRBV25-1, the J call TRBJ1-1; D remains ambiguous. CDR1 and CDR2 (germline): MGHDK, SYGVNS. Deletions cut 4 bases from V and 1 base from J, with 13 bases between. CDR3 size: 15 residues. This chain's CDR3 is CASSVGPAWNTEAFF. The CDR3 DNA sequence: TGTGCCAGCAGTGTCGGTCCCGCGTGGAACACTGAAGCTTTCTTT.

V is TRBV10-2 and J is TRBJ1-3, with D possibly matching TRBD1 (6 bases). V shed 7 bases and J shed 1 base, with 11 bases lying between them. Germline V gives CDR1 WSHSY, CDR2 SAAADI. This CDR3 has 14 amino acids. The DNA for the CDR3 is TGCGCCAGCAATCCGACAGGTTCTGGAAACACCATATATTTT. It translates to CASNPTGSGNTIYF.

The rearrangement links TRBV2 to TRBJ1-5, with TRBD1 identical over 7 bases. V lost 4 bases to trimming and J lost 4 bases; unmatched junction nucleotides: 4. The CDR3 has 14 residues. Germline assignment: CDR1 SNHLY and CDR2 FYNNEI. As DNA, the CDR3 is TGTGCCAGCAGTGTGGGACAGTTGAATCAGCCCCAGCATTTT. This gives the protein CASSVGQLNQPQHF.

V usage is TRBV9 and J usage is TRBJ1-4, with 8 bases fitting TRBD1. Germline CDR1 reads SGDLS; CDR2 reads YYNGEE. V was pared by 0 bases and J by 5 bases, with 0 bases of the junction left unmatched. CDR3 size: 14 residues. The CDR3 DNA follows: TGTGCCAGCAGCGTAGGACAGGGGAATGAAAAACTGTTTTTT. Its translation is CASSVGQGNEKLFF. The complete variable domain, with remaining parts taken from reference TRBV9 and TRBJ1-4, reads DSGVTQTPKHLITATGQRVTLRCSPRSGDLSVYWYQQSLDQGLQFLIQYYNGEERAKGNILERFSAQQFPDLHSELNLSSLELGDSALYFCASSVGQGNEKLFFGSGTQLSVL.

This sequence joins TRBV7-8 and TRBJ2-5, with 9 bases aligning to TRBD2. The CDR3 spans 17 residues. J lost 4 bases, V lost 4 bases, and 13 bases had no gene match. Germline values: CDR1 SGHVS, CDR2 FQNEAQ. The CDR3 protein is CASSSRRTAGGGETQYF. In DNA form, the CDR3 reads TGTGCCAGCAGCTCAAGACGGACCGCGGGGGGGGGAGAGACCCAGTACTTC.

The V gene is TRBV28, the J gene TRBJ2-5, with TRBD1 matching over 7 bases. J gave up 2 bases and V 3 bases, and 6 bases lay outside the gene matches. Germline lookup yields CDR1 MDHEN and CDR2 SYDVKM. This CDR3 has 15 amino acids. CDR3 DNA sequence: TGTGCCAGCAGTTTGGCCGGGACAGCTCAAGAGACCCAGTACTTC. It codes for CASSLAGTAQETQYF.

This clone occurred once. The chain combines TRBV5-4 with TRBJ1-4; a possible D gene is TRBD1 (6 bases). This CDR3 region has 15 residues. Germline V gene data show CDR1 as SGHNT and CDR2 as YYREEE (reference sequence). Deletions cut 0 bases from V and 8 bases from J, with 14 bases between. CDR3: CASSLDGGAREKLFF. CDR3 in DNA: TGTGCCAGCAGCTTGGATGGGGGCGCGAGGGAAAAACTGTTTTTT.

The CDR3 sequence: CASSNRLAADTQYF. DNA for the CDR3: TGTGCCAGCAGCAATCGACTAGCGGCAGATACGCAGTATTTT. J is TRBJ2-3 and V is TRBV11-2, with 9 bases lining up with TRBD2. V trimming: 5 bases; J trimming: 4 bases; junction bases outside the gene matches: 4. Germline assignment: CDR1 SGHAT and CDR2 FQNNGV. The CDR3 is 14 residues long.

The V gene is TRBV5-1, the J gene TRBJ1-6; 7 bases match TRBD1. Germline V gene sequence: CDR1 SGHRS, CDR2 YFSETQ. The length of the CDR3 is 15 residues. The junction had 7 bases not matched to a gene; V was cut back by 0 bases and J by 10 bases. As DNA, the CDR3 is TGCGCCAGCAGCTTGGAGGTAGGGGGCGGATCACCCCTCCACTTT. It translates to CASSLEVGGGSPLHF. The full variable domain, in which reference TRBV5-1 and TRBJ1-6 provide the parts outside the CDR3, is KAGVTQTPRYLIKTRGQQVTLSCSPISGHRSVSWYQQTPGQGLQFLFEYFSETQRNKGNFPGRFSGRQFSNSRSEMNVSTLELGDSALYLCASSLEVGGGSPLHFGNGTRLTVT.

The V gene is TRBV6-4, the J gene TRBJ2-2, with no clear D. Germline V gene data show CDR1 as MRHNA and CDR2 as SNTAGT. The CDR3 covers 11 residues. Deletions cut 2 bases from V and 8 bases from J, with 3 bases between. The CDR3 here is CASSDKGELFF. The CDR3 nucleotides read TGTGCCAGCAGTGACAAAGGGGAGCTGTTTTTT.

This clone was counted only a few times. The genes are TRBV6-2 or TRBV6-3 and TRBJ1-6, with D possibly being TRBD1 (5 bases). V was clipped by 6 bases and J by 0 bases, with 12 bases between them. CDR3 length equals 16 residues. CDR1 MNHEY and CDR2 SVGEGT come from the germline V gene. The CDR3 loop is CASSWDRSSYNSPLHF. CDR3 DNA: TGTGCCAGCAGCTGGGACCGGAGCTCCTATAATTCACCCCTCCACTTT.

The chain combines TRBV5-4 with TRBJ2-4; D not certain. V was clipped by 2 bases and J by 1 base, with 13 bases between them. The CDR3 has 16 residues. Germline-derived CDR1 and CDR2 are SGHNT and YYREEE (reference sequence). Written as DNA, the CDR3 is TGTGCCAGCAGCTTTCCGGGTTCGAACGCCAAAAACATTCAGTACTTC. Its translation is CASSFPGSNAKNIQYF.

This clone has only one observation. The chain is built from TRBV29-1 and TRBJ1-3; maybe TRBD1 (6 bases). Deletions cut 7 bases from V and 0 bases from J, with 16 bases between. Germline CDR1 and CDR2: SQVTM and ANQGSEA. This CDR3 has 15 amino acids. This CDR3 reads CSDLRQAPSGNTIYF. CDR3 in DNA: TGCAGCGATTTAAGACAGGCCCCCTCTGGAAACACCATATATTTT.

The V gene is TRBV6-6, the J gene TRBJ1-6; possibly TRBD1 for D (5 bases). The germline gives CDR1 MNHNY, CDR2 SVGAGI (reference sequence). CDR3 size: 15 residues. Trimming stripped 6 bases from V and 0 bases from J, with 9 bases between. CDR3 nucleotides: TGTGCCAGCAGCTATGGGACCTCCTATAATTCACCCCTCCACTTT. Protein sequence: CASSYGTSYNSPLHF.

V gene TRBV6-2 or TRBV6-3 combines with J gene TRBJ1-5; no clear D. Trimming pared 3 bases from V and 3 bases from J, leaving 6 bases between. The germline CDR1 and CDR2 sequences are MNHEY and SVGEGT. The CDR3 length is 13 residues. The CDR3 reads CASSYPLNQPQHF. In DNA form, the CDR3 reads TGTGCCAGCAGTTATCCGCTCAATCAGCCCCAGCATTTT.

This chain joins TRBV6-4 and TRBJ2-3, with D hard to call. The CDR3 covers 14 residues. Trimming removed 7 bases at V and 2 bases at J, with 13 bases between. Per germline, CDR1 MRHNA and CDR2 SNTAGT. CDR3 loop: CASNDGLSTDTQYF. The CDR3 DNA reads as TGTGCCAGCAACGACGGTCTGTCCACAGATACGCAGTATTTT.

This chain links TRBV6-5 with TRBJ1-5; a possible D gene is TRBD1 (5 bases). V lost 5 bases, J lost 0 bases, and 11 bases lay in between. Germline CDR1 and CDR2: MNHEY and SVGAGI. The CDR3 consists of 15 residues. The CDR3 reads CASSPQGDSNQPQHF. In DNA, the CDR3 is TGTGCCAGCAGTCCCCAGGGTGATAGCAATCAGCCCCAGCATTTT.

V and J are TRBV5-6 and TRBJ2-5; a weak D match, TRBD1 (5 bases). The CDR3 length is 15 residues. Germline V gives CDR1 SGHDT, CDR2 YYEEEE. V gave up 3 bases and J gave up 1 base, with 13 bases separating them. The chain's CDR3 is CASSSLRQPQETQYF. CDR3 sequence (DNA): TGTGCCAGCAGCTCACTAAGACAGCCCCAAGAGACCCAGTACTTC.

The V and J genes are TRBV2 and TRBJ2-7; D ambiguous. The germline V and J ends were trimmed by 4 bases and 2 bases, with 9 bases remaining between them. CDR1 and CDR2 from the germline V gene are SNHLY and FYNNEI. This CDR3 has 13 amino acids. CDR3 residues: CASSATPTYEQYV. CDR3 sequence (DNA): TGTGCCAGCAGTGCGACTCCTACCTACGAGCAGTACGTC.

This chain links TRBV19 with TRBJ1-2; D possibly corresponds to TRBD1 (6 bases). The CDR3 spans 14 residues. CDR1 and CDR2 from the germline V gene are LNHDA and SQIVND (reference sequence). The germline V and J ends were trimmed by 5 bases and 2 bases, with 12 bases remaining between them. CDR3 protein: CASSLPGTNYGYTF. CDR3 DNA: TGTGCCAGTAGTCTCCCCGGGACAAACTATGGCTACACCTTC.

This clone was recorded once. The chain employs TRBV30 and TRBJ1-1; D is unclear. The CDR3 has 14 amino acids. V lost 2 bases and J 5 bases, leaving 15 bases between the germline ends. Germline V gene sequence: CDR1 GTSNPN, CDR2 SVGIG (reference sequence). CDR3 amino acids: CAWSTTRYGTEAFF. For the CDR3, the DNA is TGTGCCTGGAGTACCACCAGGTATGGGACTGAAGCTTTCTTT.

The chain is built from TRBV18 and TRBJ2-5, with TRBD1 matching over 10 bases. Per the germline V gene, CDR1 is KGHSH and CDR2 is LQKENI. The trim removed 6 bases at V and 4 bases at J, leaving 14 bases unmatched. There are 17 residues in the CDR3. CDR3 nucleotide sequence: TGTGCCAGCTCGCCAGGAGACAGGGGGCTGGTTGGAGAGACCCAGTACTTC. This encodes CASSPGDRGLVGETQYF.